These 32 T cell receptor beta chains were sequenced from one sample in a study of T cell responses to AZD1222 COVID-19 vaccine. Repertoires were generated with immunoSEQ multiplex PCR, while TCRdb's copy carries only in-frame clones and drops some. The repertoire has over 85,000 clones, about 92% of them found once; the top ten carry less than 6%. The starting material was peripheral blood, obtained 28 days after the second AZD1222 dose. The receptors derive from an adult who received the AZD1222 COVID-19 vaccine.

V gene TRBV19 combines with J gene TRBJ2-3; D not certain. The CDR3 extends over 15 amino acids. CDR1 is LNHDA and CDR2 is SQIVND in the germline V gene (reference sequence). V was cut by 3 bases and J by 0 bases, with 10 bases left in between. The CDR3 nucleotides are TGTGCCAGTAGTATTGACTCCGCTAGCACAGATACGCAGTATTTT. Protein sequence: CASSIDSASTDTQYF.

The J gene is TRBJ1-6, the V gene TRBV6-5; D is uncertain. Deletions cut 5 bases from V and 7 bases from J, with 9 bases between. Germline V CDR1 and CDR2: MNHEY, SVGAGI. There are 13 residues in the CDR3. The CDR3 coding sequence is TGTGCCAGCAGTACTCGAGAGAATTCACCCCTCCACTTT. The encoded protein is CASSTRENSPLHF.

The V and J genes are TRBV7-9 and TRBJ2-1, with TRBD1 matching 8 bases. The V segment lost 5 bases and the J segment 2 bases; nucleotides outside the gene matches: 8. The germline V gene has CDR1 SEHNR and CDR2 FQNEAQ (reference sequence). This CDR3 is built from 16 residues. The CDR3 is CASSAQPRGPYNEQFF. The CDR3 coding sequence is TGTGCCAGCAGCGCCCAACCCAGGGGGCCCTACAATGAGCAGTTCTTC.

The chain uses TRBV7-6 and TRBJ2-1, with TRBD2 matching 11 bases. The CDR3 totals 15 residues. In germline, CDR1 is SGHVS, CDR2 FNYEAQ. Trimming removed 4 bases from V and 5 bases from J; junction bases left unmatched: 4. This chain's CDR3 is CASSSVAGGDNEQFF. CDR3 in DNA: TGTGCCAGCAGCTCGGTAGCGGGGGGGGACAATGAGCAGTTCTTC.

J is TRBJ2-3 and V is TRBV29-1, with D perhaps matching TRBD2 (6 bases). Germline loops: CDR1 SQVTM, CDR2 ANQGSEA. This CDR3 region has 13 residues. V gave up 7 bases and J gave up 2 bases, with 13 bases separating them. For the CDR3, the DNA is TGCAGCGCGGAGGGCGGGGACACAGATACGCAGTATTTT. It codes for CSAEGGDTDTQYF.

V usage is TRBV27 and J usage is TRBJ1-5; D is perhaps TRBD1 (6 bases). Trimming left V 6 bases short and J 4 bases short, with 13 bases between. The CDR3 runs to 14 residues. CDR1 is MNHEY and CDR2 is SMNVEV in the germline V gene (reference sequence). The chain's CDR3 is CASSPGTTNQPQHF. CDR3 in DNA: TGTGCCAGCAGCCCCGGGACAACTAATCAGCCCCAGCATTTT.

The rearrangement links TRBV11-3 to TRBJ2-1; possible D gene TRBD2, 5 bases. V lost 3 bases and J 0 bases, leaving 12 bases between the germline ends. In germline, CDR1 is SGHNT, CDR2 YENEEA. This CDR3 is built from 16 residues. The CDR3 coding sequence is TGTGCCAGCAGCTTGGGAGCAACCGGCTCCTACAATGAGCAGTTCTTC. Its translation: CASSLGATGSYNEQFF.

The chain uses TRBV6-1 and TRBJ1-1; tentatively, D is TRBD1 (6 bases). The CDR3 loop spans 16 amino acids. Trimming left V 4 bases short and J 1 base short, with 16 bases between. Germline CDR1 and CDR2: MNHNS and SASEGT. CDR3 in DNA: TGTGCCAGCAGTGTCGGGACACGGAGGAGGAACACTGAAGCTTTCTTT. Encoded protein: CASSVGTRRRNTEAFF.

The rearrangement links TRBV5-5 to TRBJ2-7, with D perhaps TRBD1 or TRBD2 (5 bases each). Germline loops: CDR1 SGHKS, CDR2 YYEKEE (reference sequence). Trimming cost V 6 bases and J 4 bases, with 17 bases left between them. The CDR3 is 14 residues long. The CDR3 loop reads CASTPFRGGYEQYF. CDR3 DNA sequence: TGTGCCAGCACCCCGTTTCGGGGCGGATACGAGCAGTACTTC.

The table lists this clone with a count of one. V gene TRBV11-2 combines with J gene TRBJ2-7; TRBD2 matches 13 bases. J lost 3 bases, V lost 4 bases, and 6 bases had no gene match. Per germline, CDR1 SGHAT and CDR2 FQNNGV. The CDR3 covers 16 residues. The chain's CDR3 is CASSSRLAGGLYEQYF. The CDR3 nucleotides read TGTGCCAGCAGCTCAAGACTAGCGGGGGGTCTCTACGAGCAGTACTTC.

The chain couples TRBV27 to TRBJ2-7; weak D call: TRBD1 (5 bases). Trimming removed 6 bases from V and 0 bases from J, with 15 bases in between. The CDR3 sequence is 15 residues long. The germline gives CDR1 MNHEY, CDR2 SMNVEV (reference sequence). The CDR3 region has the DNA TGTGCCAGCAGCTATTGGGGCGACAGCTCCTACGAGCAGTACTTC. The encoded protein is CASSYWGDSSYEQYF.

This sequence joins TRBV5-4 and TRBJ1-2, with 9 bases identical to TRBD1. CDR1 SGHNT and CDR2 YYREEE come from the germline V gene (reference sequence). The CDR3 loop spans 14 amino acids. Losses at the gene ends were 4 bases for V and 6 bases for J; bases not matched to a gene: 7. This chain's CDR3 is CASSVQGAWDGYTF. As DNA, the CDR3 is TGTGCCAGCAGCGTACAGGGGGCTTGGGATGGCTACACCTTC.

This chain joins TRBV4-2 and TRBJ2-3; 9 bases line up with TRBD2. V lost 1 base and J lost 7; bases outside the gene matches: 12. This CDR3 comprises 17 residues. In germline, CDR1 is LGHNA, CDR2 YNFKEQ. The CDR3 sequence: CASSQALRGGIQNTQYF. Written as DNA, the CDR3 is TGTGCCAGCAGCCAAGCCTTGCGGGGGGGCATCCAGAATACGCAGTATTTT.

J is TRBJ1-1 and V is TRBV5-5, with TRBD1 matching 7 bases. The CDR3 runs 19 residues. Germline trimming cut 3 bases from V and 0 bases from J; bases unmatched to any gene: 17. The V gene's germline CDR1 is SGHKS and CDR2 YYEKEE (reference sequence). CDR3 protein: CASSYSDRAVIGLNTEAFF. The CDR3 bases are TGTGCCAGCAGCTACTCAGACAGGGCAGTAATCGGTTTGAACACTGAAGCTTTCTTT.

V and J are TRBV20-1 and TRBJ2-7, with D hard to call. The germline V gene has CDR1 DFQATT and CDR2 SNEGSKA (reference sequence). The length of the CDR3 is 11 residues. The CDR3 spells CRTEPVIEQYV. CDR3 nucleotides: TGCAGAACGGAGCCGGTTATCGAGCAGTACGTC.

V gene TRBV10-3 combines with J gene TRBJ1-6, with TRBD1 matching 7 bases. Losses at the gene ends were 7 bases for V and 10 bases for J; bases not matched to a gene: 10. The length of the CDR3 is 14 residues. Germline V gene lookup returns CDR1 ENHRY and CDR2 SYGVKD. CDR3 in amino acids: CAINHDRAGSPLHF. Written as DNA, the CDR3 is TGTGCCATCAATCATGACAGGGCAGGCTCACCCCTCCACTTT.

This clone was found a few times. The chain employs TRBV6-4 and TRBJ2-3; the D gene is possibly TRBD1 (6 bases). The CDR3 runs 14 residues. The germline gives CDR1 MRHNA, CDR2 SNTAGT. The ends were cut back, 3 bases at V and 0 bases at J, with 7 bases in the middle. The CDR3 DNA is TGTGCCAGCAGTGAGGGGGCTAGCACAGATACGCAGTATTTT. This gives the protein CASSEGASTDTQYF.

This chain joins TRBV10-1 and TRBJ1-5; D is ambiguous. The V gene lost 11 bases and the J gene lost 0 bases, with 14 bases spanning the gap. The CDR3 runs 14 residues. Germline V CDR1 and CDR2: WNHNN, SYGVQD (reference sequence). CDR3 sequence: CAGTRRYSNQPQHF. DNA for the CDR3: TGCGCCGGAACGCGGCGTTATAGCAATCAGCCCCAGCATTTT.

The chain combines TRBV10-2 with TRBJ1-2; D gene uncertain. V dropped 3 bases and J dropped 2 bases, with 7 bases sitting between them. Germline assignment: CDR1 WSHSY and CDR2 SAAADI. The CDR3 has 13 amino acids. CDR3 residues: CASSERGNYGYTF. The DNA for the CDR3 is TGCGCCAGCAGTGAACGAGGCAACTATGGCTACACCTTC.

The chain recombines TRBV6-5 with TRBJ2-7; 9 bases line up with TRBD1. This CDR3 is built from 14 residues. V shed 6 bases, J shed 1 base, and the junction held 4 bases outside the gene matches. Germline V gives CDR1 MNHEY, CDR2 SVGAGI. The CDR3 DNA follows: TGTGCCAGCAGGGACAGGGGTATATCCTACGAGCAGTACGTC. Amino acid sequence: CASRDRGISYEQYV.

V gene TRBV19 combines with J gene TRBJ2-1; D is possibly TRBD2 (5 bases). CDR1 and CDR2 (germline): LNHDA, SQIVND (reference sequence). CDR3 length: 14 residues. Between the trimmed V and J ends, which lost 7 bases and 1 base, there was a span of 11 bases. The CDR3 DNA is TGTGCCAGTAAAGCCCGGGATTCCTACAATGAGCAGTTCTTC. Amino acid sequence: CASKARDSYNEQFF.

This clone was seen a handful of times. The rearrangement uses TRBV4-2 and TRBJ1-5; TRBD1 matches 9 bases. Trimming cost V 5 bases and J 4 bases; bases outside gene matches: 6. This CDR3 is built from 15 residues. Germline V gene lookup returns CDR1 LGHNA and CDR2 YNFKEQ. CDR3 loop: CASSSIGQGNQPQHF. CDR3 nucleotides: TGTGCCAGCAGCTCTATCGGACAGGGGAATCAGCCCCAGCATTTT.

The rearrangement links TRBV11-2 to TRBJ2-3; maybe TRBD1 (5 bases). There are 11 residues in the CDR3. The germline gives CDR1 SGHAT, CDR2 FQNNGV. Trimming cost V 7 bases and J 5 bases, with 7 bases left between them. The CDR3 DNA sequence: TGTGCCAGCATTAGGGGAGATACGCAGTATTTT. Its translation: CASIRGDTQYF.

The CDR3 sequence: CASSLKQIYGYTF. The CDR3 nucleotides are TGTGCCAGCAGCTTGAAACAAATCTATGGCTACACCTTC. The chain uses TRBV5-6 and TRBJ1-2; D unresolved. V shed 1 base and J shed 4 bases, with 8 bases lying between them. The CDR3 consists of 13 residues. Germline loops: CDR1 SGHDT, CDR2 YYEEEE.

V gene TRBV10-3 combines with J gene TRBJ1-2; D is unresolved. The CDR3 runs 12 residues. Per germline, CDR1 ENHRY and CDR2 SYGVKD. The germline V and J ends were trimmed by 3 bases and 6 bases, with 8 bases remaining between them. The CDR3 coding sequence is TGTGCCATCAGTGATGGGGAGGATGGCTACACCTTC. Encoded protein: CAISDGEDGYTF.

This clone was picked up one time. The chain recombines TRBV7-9 with TRBJ2-7; 9 positions match TRBD2. The V gene end was trimmed by 1 base and the J gene end by 5 bases; junction bases not matched to a gene: 9. The germline V gene encodes CDR1 SEHNR and CDR2 FQNEAQ (reference sequence). The CDR3 contains 16 residues. This CDR3 is CASSLELGLARNEQYF. CDR3 coding DNA: TGTGCCAGCAGCTTAGAGCTTGGACTAGCGAGGAACGAGCAGTACTTC.

The V gene is TRBV6-5, the J gene TRBJ1-1; no clear D. V lost 3 bases to trimming and J lost 7 bases, with 18 bases between them. There are 15 residues in the CDR3. Germline V gene lookup returns CDR1 MNHEY and CDR2 SVGAGI. DNA for the CDR3: TGTGCCAGCAGTTATGCCAACCGGAGGTATGGTGAAGCTTTCTTT. Translating gives CASSYANRRYGEAFF.

This clone was counted only a few times. The chain is built from TRBV19 and TRBJ1-5; D might be TRBD1 (5 bases). V was trimmed by 5 bases and J by 5 bases, leaving 13 bases between them. The CDR3 runs to 14 residues. The germline V gene encodes CDR1 LNHDA and CDR2 SQIVND (reference sequence). CDR3 DNA sequence: TGTGCCAGTAGTGGGCGCGGAGGGGATCAGCCCCAGCATTTT. It encodes CASSGRGGDQPQHF.

The rearrangement links TRBV10-2 to TRBJ1-5, with D possibly being TRBD1 (5 bases). Trimming took off 3 bases at V and 0 bases at J, with 12 bases between the two ends. The CDR3 contains 16 residues. Germline V gene lookup returns CDR1 WSHSY and CDR2 SAAADI. The CDR3 DNA reads TGCGCCAGCAGTGACCAACCCAGGGTTAGCAATCAGCCCCAGCATTTT. This codes for CASSDQPRVSNQPQHF.

The chain recombines TRBV23-1 with TRBJ1-2; D is undetermined. TRBV23-1 is an open reading frame whose function is uncertain. V lost 11 bases to trimming and J lost 5 bases, with 21 bases between them. The CDR3 contains 14 residues. CDR3 in amino acids: CAPLLLRGSYGYTF. The CDR3, as DNA: TGCGCCCCCCTCCTGCTGCGCGGCTCTTATGGCTACACCTTC.

The chain recombines TRBV6-5 with TRBJ1-4; a possible D gene is TRBD1 (5 bases). CDR3 length: 12 residues. V lost 6 bases, J lost 8 bases, and 10 bases lay in between. Germline V lookup: CDR1 MNHEY, CDR2 SVGAGI. DNA for the CDR3: TGTGCCAGCAGGGCCGGGGGAGAAAAACTGTTTTTT. This sequence encodes CASRAGGEKLFF.

The V call is TRBV3-1 (or the pseudogene TRBV3-2), the J call TRBJ1-2, with 9 bases matching TRBD1. Germline trimming cut 4 bases from V and 8 bases from J; bases unmatched to any gene: 8. Germline lookup yields CDR1 LGHDT and CDR2 YNNKEL (reference sequence). The CDR3 sequence is 14 residues long. This CDR3 reads CASSLTGTGSGYTF. In nucleotides, the CDR3 is TGTGCCAGCAGCCTCACCGGGACAGGGAGCGGCTACACCTTC.